Presented here are 21 T cell receptor beta chains from one specimen sequenced in a study of T cell repertoires in cytomegalovirus infection. Using its own MiXCR run on the reads, TCRdb lists one record per CDR3 protein. The sample holds about 240,000 distinct CDR3 sequences, around 12% seen once. Material for sequencing was PBMCs. Receptors originate from a human donor in good health (CMV status not recorded). Some clones in this sample may be carry-over from other donors' samples.

This clonotype has at least ten counts. This sequence joins TRBV7-3 and TRBJ2-1, with 16 bases identical to TRBD2. Germline trimming cut 2 bases from V and 8 bases from J; bases unmatched to any gene: 9. The germline V gene has CDR1 SGHTA and CDR2 FQGTGA. This CDR3 contains 18 residues. DNA for the CDR3: TGTGCCAGCAGCTTATTAGCCGGGACTAGCGGGGGGGCGTATGAGCAGTTCTTC. Encoded protein: CASSLLAGTSGGAYEQFF.

This clonotype was counted at least ten times. The rearrangement uses TRBV19 and TRBJ1-5; 11 positions agree with TRBD1. Germline CDR1 and CDR2: LNHDA and SQIVND (reference sequence). With 4 bases clipped from V and 7 bases from J, the junction kept 9 bases outside the gene matches. The CDR3 extends over 16 amino acids. In DNA, the CDR3 is TGTGCCAGTAGTACGGTAGGACAGGGGGCTGGGCAGCCCCAGCATTTT. Protein sequence: CASSTVGQGAGQPQHF.

This clonotype was detected ten times or more. The chain carries TRBV7-8 and TRBJ2-6; 8 bases map to TRBD1. The CDR3 has 16 residues. Losses at the gene ends were 3 bases for V and 2 bases for J; bases not matched to a gene: 3. The germline CDR1 and CDR2 sequences are SGHVS and FQNEAQ. In DNA, the CDR3 is TGTGCCAGCAGCTTTGGACAGGGCGCTGGGGCCAACGTCCTGACTTTC. Its protein is CASSFGQGAGANVLTF.

The CDR3 loop is CASNINGDSYEQYF. The CDR3 bases are TGTGCCAGCAACATAAACGGGGACAGCTACGAGCAGTACTTC. This chain joins TRBV2 and TRBJ2-7; 7 bases fit TRBD1. Germline trimming cut 7 bases from V and 3 bases from J; bases unmatched to any gene: 9. The germline V gene has CDR1 SNHLY and CDR2 FYNNEI. This CDR3 is 14 amino acids long.

This clonotype was recorded many times. The chain couples TRBV12-3 or TRBV12-4 to TRBJ1-4, with 9 bases identical to TRBD1. The V segment lost 3 bases and the J segment 8 bases; nucleotides outside the gene matches: 10. The CDR3 is 16 amino acids. DNA for the CDR3: TGTGCCAGCAGTTTGGCTTTACAGGGGGCGGGGGAAAAACTGTTTTTT. This codes for CASSLALQGAGEKLFF.

A few counts support this clonotype. The genes are TRBV6-2 or TRBV6-3 and TRBJ1-2, with D unclear. V dropped 7 bases and J dropped 8 bases, with 20 bases sitting between them. Germline lookup yields CDR1 MNHEY and CDR2 SVGEGT. The CDR3 spans 14 residues. The CDR3: CASTQAGFDWGYTF. CDR3 bases: TGTGCCAGCACCCAAGCGGGGTTCGATTGGGGCTACACCTTC.

This clonotype appeared a few times. V usage is TRBV7-3 and J usage is TRBJ1-2; a weak D match, TRBD1 (6 bases). CDR3 size: 14 residues. Between the trimmed V and J ends, which lost 2 bases and 8 bases, there was a span of 15 bases. Germline CDR1 and CDR2: SGHTA and FQGTGA. The CDR3 sequence: CASSLLGGFGGYTF. Written as DNA, the CDR3 is TGTGCCAGCAGCTTACTAGGGGGATTTGGCGGCTACACCTTC.

This clonotype was found a few times. This chain uses TRBV12-3 or TRBV12-4 with TRBJ1-5; D not resolved. There are 16 residues in the CDR3. The V end was cut by 0 bases, the J end by 5 bases, with 14 bases between. The CDR3 coding sequence is TGTGCCAGCAGTTTAGCCGGGAGATCGGAGCATCAGCCCCAGCATTTT. Its protein is CASSLAGRSEHQPQHF.

The J gene is TRBJ1-5, the V gene TRBV9, with D possibly TRBD1 on 5 matching bases. CDR1 is SGDLS, CDR2 YYNGEE, per germline. The CDR3 consists of 15 residues. Between the trimmed V and J ends, which lost 0 bases and 7 bases, there was a span of 14 bases. The CDR3 sequence: CASSVGEGRGQPQHF. Here the CDR3 DNA reads TGTGCCAGCAGCGTAGGGGAGGGGCGCGGACAGCCCCAGCATTTT.

This chain joins TRBV5-4 and TRBJ1-1; 8 bases align to TRBD1. The CDR3 contains 14 residues. Germline V CDR1 and CDR2: SGHNT, YYREEE (reference sequence). J lost 3 bases, V lost 5 bases, and 6 bases had no gene match. The CDR3 loop reads CASSPGGFDTEAFF. The DNA of the CDR3 is TGTGCCAGCAGTCCAGGGGGCTTTGACACTGAAGCTTTCTTT.

This clonotype appeared a few times. J is TRBJ1-1 and V is TRBV20-1; D is unclear. The CDR3 consists of 11 residues. CDR1 is DFQATT, CDR2 SNEGSKA, per germline (reference sequence). The germline V and J ends were trimmed by 1 base and 6 bases, with 6 bases remaining between them. This CDR3 reads CSARGEAEAFF. The CDR3 nucleotides read TGCAGTGCTAGAGGGGAAGCTGAAGCTTTCTTT.

This clonotype was seen ten or more times. This sequence joins TRBV28 and TRBJ2-7; D unresolved. CDR3 length equals 14 residues. Germline V gives CDR1 MDHEN, CDR2 SYDVKM. The V gene lost 3 bases and the J gene lost 3 bases, with 12 bases spanning the gap. The CDR3 sequence is CASSLVGWGYEQYF. The CDR3, as DNA: TGTGCCAGCAGTTTGGTAGGGTGGGGCTACGAGCAGTACTTC. The variable domain in full, completed from reference TRBV28 and TRBJ2-7, reads DVKVTQSSRYLVKRTGEKVFLECVQDMDHENMFWYRQDPGLGLRLIYFSYDVKMKEKGDIPEGYSVSREKKERFSLILESASTNQTSMYLCASSLVGWGYEQYFGPGTRLTVT.

Ten or more counts support this clonotype. The rearrangement joins TRBV28 to TRBJ2-5, with D perhaps given as TRBD1 or TRBD2 (5 bases each). CDR3 length equals 16 residues. With 6 bases removed from V and 5 bases from J, the gap between germline ends came to 22 bases. Germline V gene lookup returns CDR1 MDHEN and CDR2 SYDVKM. The CDR3, as DNA: TGTGCCAGCAGACCTACGGGGCCAGCTAGTTCGGAGACCCAGTACTTC. Protein: CASRPTGPASSETQYF. Together with reference TRBV28 and TRBJ2-5, the CDR3 gives the full variable domain: DVKVTQSSRYLVKRTGEKVFLECVQDMDHENMFWYRQDPGLGLRLIYFSYDVKMKEKGDIPEGYSVSREKKERFSLILESASTNQTSMYLCASRPTGPASSETQYFGPGTRLLVL.

The V and J genes are TRBV7-9 and TRBJ2-1, with 10 positions matching TRBD1. This CDR3 is 14 amino acids long. The J segment lost 5 bases and the V segment lost 3 bases, leaving 1 base of the junction unmatched. Germline V gene sequence: CDR1 SEHNR, CDR2 FQNEAQ (reference sequence). CDR3 in amino acids: CASSLGQGNNEQFF. As DNA, the CDR3 is TGTGCCAGCAGCTTGGGACAGGGGAACAATGAGCAGTTCTTC.

This clonotype was seen ten or more times. This chain uses TRBV7-2 with TRBJ2-3; D is unresolved. Germline V gene sequence: CDR1 SGHTA, CDR2 FQGNSA. The CDR3 is 14 amino acids. With 4 bases removed from V and 6 bases from J, the gap between germline ends came to 14 bases. In nucleotides, the CDR3 is TGTGCCAGCAGCTCCCCGAGAGGTGGGGATACGCAGTATTTT. Its translation: CASSSPRGGDTQYF.

Many counts were recorded for this clonotype. The V gene is TRBV7-3, the J gene TRBJ2-2, with 14 bases identical to TRBD2. The CDR3 has 18 amino acids. With 1 base clipped from V and 0 bases from J, the junction kept 1 base outside the gene matches. CDR1 is SGHTA and CDR2 is FQGTGA in the germline V gene. The CDR3 loop is CASSLKGLAGANTGELFF. CDR3 DNA: TGTGCCAGCAGCTTAAAGGGACTAGCGGGAGCGAACACCGGGGAGCTGTTTTTT.

Regarding this clonotype: A clone one base away is much larger, so this may be a read error. The chain has TRBV5-6 and TRBJ2-2; a weak D match, TRBD2 (6 bases). Germline V gives CDR1 SGHDT, CDR2 YYEEEE. The CDR3 sequence is 15 residues long. The CDR3 reads CASSSRGFNTGVLFF. DNA for the CDR3: TGTGCCAGCAGCTCTCGGGGGTTCAACACCGGGGTGCTGTTTTTT. Drawing the rest from reference TRBV5-6 and TRBJ2-2, the complete variable domain is DAGVTQSPTHLIKTRGQQVTLRCSPKSGHDTVSWYQQALGQGPQFIFQYYEEEERQRGNFPDRFSGHQFPNYSSELNVNALLLGDSALYLCASSSRGFNTGVLFFGEGSRLTVL.

This clonotype was seen many times. The chain is built from TRBV7-2 and TRBJ1-1; D remains unclear. CDR1 is SGHTA and CDR2 is FQGNSA in the germline V gene. The V and J ends lost 2 bases and 0 bases respectively, with 7 bases between them. The CDR3 is made up of 14 amino acids. The CDR3 is CASSLNSLNTEAFF. CDR3 nucleotide sequence: TGTGCCAGCAGCTTAAACAGCCTGAACACTGAAGCTTTCTTT.

The V and J genes are TRBV2 and TRBJ2-7, with 12 bases matching TRBD1. The CDR3 is 13 amino acids. J gave up 5 bases and V 11 bases, and 7 bases lay outside the gene matches. Germline V gene data show CDR1 as SNHLY and CDR2 as FYNNEI. CDR3 protein: CAQRGTGGDEQYF. The CDR3 DNA sequence: TGTGCCCAGCGGGGGACAGGGGGCGACGAGCAGTACTTC.

Ten or more counts support this clonotype. The rearrangement links TRBV6-5 to TRBJ1-3, with D possibly being TRBD1 (5 bases). V gave up 4 bases and J gave up 0 bases, with 13 bases separating them. The CDR3 runs to 16 residues. Germline loops: CDR1 MNHEY, CDR2 SVGAGI. CDR3 residues: CASSLQGLNSGNTIYF. The CDR3 coding sequence is TGTGCCAGCAGTTTGCAGGGACTCAACTCTGGAAACACCATATATTTT.

The chain employs TRBV7-9 and TRBJ2-7, with 8 bases aligning to TRBD1. Germline V gene data show CDR1 as SEHNR and CDR2 as FQNEAQ (reference sequence). Trimming removed 5 bases from V and 9 bases from J; junction bases left unmatched: 6. The CDR3 contains 12 residues. CDR3 coding DNA: TGTGCCAGCAGCCAAGGACAGGGCGGGCAGTACTTC. Translating it yields CASSQGQGGQYF.